Following are 26 T cell receptor beta chains from one sample sequenced in a study of blood T cell repertoires in COVID-19. Assay: immunoSEQ multiplex PCR; the TCRdb copy retains only in-frame clones and omits some. This sample has approximately 80,000 clones, with roughly 85% found just once. Material for sequencing was peripheral blood. Every receptor here comes from a human donor in a cohort sampled during active COVID-19.

This clone was recorded once. The V call is TRBV7-2, the J call TRBJ1-6; the D is unclear. Germline V gene lookup returns CDR1 SGHTA and CDR2 FQGNSA. This CDR3 has 14 amino acids. Trimming shortened V by 5 bases and J by 0 bases, and 5 bases separated the two germline ends. The CDR3: CASSPLSYNSPLHF. The CDR3 DNA sequence: TGTGCCAGCAGCCCCCTCTCCTATAATTCACCCCTCCACTTT.

The chain joins TRBV3-1 (or the pseudogene TRBV3-2) to TRBJ2-7; D remains unclear. V lost 2 bases and J 3 bases, leaving 8 bases between the germline ends. The CDR3 is made up of 13 amino acids. Germline CDR1 is LGHDT and CDR2 is YNNKEL (reference sequence). The CDR3 here is CASSQFFGYEQYF. For the CDR3, the DNA is TGTGCCAGCAGCCAATTTTTCGGCTACGAGCAGTACTTC.

This sequence joins TRBV6-2 or TRBV6-3 and TRBJ1-1; 9 nucleotides align to TRBD1. Germline V CDR1 and CDR2: MNHEY, SVGEGT. There are 16 residues in the CDR3. V was pared by 5 bases and J by 5 bases, with 12 bases of the junction left unmatched. The CDR3 DNA is TGTGCCAGCAGTGGTAGGGACAGGGTTCCGGCAACTGAAGCTTTCTTT. It codes for CASSGRDRVPATEAFF.

The chain uses TRBV11-2 and TRBJ1-1; D is uncertain. This CDR3 comprises 14 residues. Germline CDR1 reads SGHAT; CDR2 reads FQNNGV. V was shortened by 1 base and J by 4 bases, with 10 bases between the two germline ends. CDR3 sequence: CASSLVQFGTEAFF. DNA for the CDR3: TGTGCCAGCAGCTTAGTTCAGTTTGGCACTGAAGCTTTCTTT.

The rearrangement uses TRBV12-5 and TRBJ2-1, with 14 bases lining up with TRBD2. The V and J ends lost 2 bases and 0 bases, in that order; junction bases with no gene match: 9. The germline V gene encodes CDR1 LGHNT and CDR2 FRNRAP. The CDR3 contains 20 residues. CDR3 DNA sequence: TGTGCTAGTGGTTTGCCAACATGGGGACTAGCGGGGGTCTCCTACAATGAGCAGTTCTTC. It codes for CASGLPTWGLAGVSYNEQFF.

As DNA, the CDR3 is TGTGCCAGCAGTTACTCGGATCTGCGGAGAATCTACTATGGCTACACCTTC. Amino acid sequence: CASSYSDLRRIYYGYTF. This chain uses TRBV6-2 or TRBV6-3 with TRBJ1-2, with D uncertain. This CDR3 comprises 17 residues. CDR1 is MNHEY and CDR2 is SVGEGT in the germline V gene. V was clipped by 0 bases and J by 3 bases, with 17 bases between them.

The gene calls are TRBV7-5 and TRBJ2-3; TRBD1 was called by the table and not checked on the DNA. TRBV7-5 is reported as a pseudogene. The length of the CDR3 is 16 residues. The CDR3, as DNA: TGTGCCAGAAGCTTAAAAGGGACAGGTGCTCAAGATACGCAGTATTTT. Translation gives CARSLKGTGAQDTQYF.

This CDR3 reads CASSIDRGDTQYF. CDR3 nucleotides: TGTGCCAGTAGTATCGATCGGGGTGATACGCAGTATTTT. J is TRBJ2-3 and V is TRBV19, with a possible D match to TRBD2 (5 bases). The CDR3 is made up of 13 amino acids. Germline CDR1 LNHDA, CDR2 SQIVND (reference sequence). The V and J ends lost 3 bases and 6 bases respectively, with 10 bases between them.

V gene TRBV19 combines with J gene TRBJ1-1; 7 nucleotides align to TRBD1. Germline assignment: CDR1 LNHDA and CDR2 SQIVND (reference sequence). V shed 6 bases and J 3 bases; nucleotides not matched to a gene: 7. The CDR3 has 14 residues. For the CDR3, the DNA is TGTGCCAGTAGCCGTGACAGGGACTACACTGAAGCTTTCTTT. Protein product: CASSRDRDYTEAFF.

The chain employs TRBV4-3 and TRBJ2-3, with D hard to call. Trimming took off 0 bases at V and 9 bases at J, with 7 bases between the two ends. Looked up from germline, CDR1 is LGHNA and CDR2 is YSLEER. The CDR3 loop spans 12 amino acids. The DNA of the CDR3 is TGCGCCAGCAGCCAAGATTTACGGACGCAGTATTTT. This gives the protein CASSQDLRTQYF.

V is TRBV24-1 and J is TRBJ1-2, with 10 bases fitting TRBD1. Trimming at V came to 2 bases and at J to 4 bases, leaving 6 bases not matched to a gene. CDR1 KGHDR and CDR2 SFDVKD come from the germline V gene. The CDR3 spans 16 residues. CDR3 sequence: CATSDWGTGDTYGYTF. CDR3 nucleotides: TGTGCCACCAGTGATTGGGGGACAGGGGATACCTATGGCTACACCTTC.

The V and J genes are TRBV18 and TRBJ2-3; 9 bases fit TRBD1. Germline V gene lookup returns CDR1 KGHSH and CDR2 LQKENI. The V and J ends lost 5 bases and 2 bases, in that order; junction bases with no gene match: 8. The CDR3 is 16 amino acids. CDR3 nucleotide sequence: TGTGCCAGCTCAACAACAGGGGGCCTATCCACAGATACGCAGTATTTT. The encoded protein is CASSTTGGLSTDTQYF.

This sequence joins TRBV3-1 (or the pseudogene TRBV3-2) and TRBJ1-2, with a weak D call TRBD1 (6 bases). Trimming stripped 1 base from V and 11 bases from J, with 17 bases between. This CDR3 has 14 residues. Per the germline V gene, CDR1 is LGHDT and CDR2 is YNNKEL (reference sequence). The CDR3 DNA reads TGTGCCAGCAGCCAAGCAGGGGCAAAGTTTATTTACACCTTC. The encoded protein is CASSQAGAKFIYTF.

The chain combines TRBV7-2 with TRBJ2-5; unclear D gene. This CDR3 comprises 14 residues. From germline, CDR1 is SGHTA and CDR2 FQGNSA. Trimming removed 1 base at V and 5 bases at J, with 11 bases between. CDR3 bases: TGTGCCAGCAGCTTAGATCGCATCAGGGAGACCCAGTACTTC. This gives the protein CASSLDRIRETQYF.

This chain uses TRBV7-9 with TRBJ2-3; the match to TRBD2 covers 14 bases. The ends lost 4 bases at V and 8 bases at J; junction bases unmatched: 5. CDR1 is SEHNR and CDR2 is FQNEAQ in the germline V gene (reference sequence). The CDR3 is made up of 15 amino acids. DNA for the CDR3: TGTGCCAGCAGCTCGACTAGCGGGGGGGTTATTACGCAGTATTTT. This gives the protein CASSSTSGGVITQYF.

The CDR3 reads CASSSQVGATEAFF. CDR3 nucleotides: TGTGCCAGCAGCTCACAGGTCGGAGCCACTGAAGCTTTCTTT. This chain links TRBV7-2 with TRBJ1-1; D perhaps matches TRBD1 (5 bases). V lost 4 bases and J lost 4, with 13 bases in between. The CDR3 has 14 residues. CDR1 is SGHTA, CDR2 FQGNSA, per germline.

This rearrangement joins TRBV2 to TRBJ2-1, with no clear D. Germline V gene sequence: CDR1 SNHLY, CDR2 FYNNEI. The CDR3 runs to 12 residues. Deletions cut 6 bases from V and 9 bases from J, with 12 bases between. CDR3: CASSGTKIEQFF. The CDR3 region has the DNA TGTGCCAGCAGCGGAACTAAGATTGAGCAGTTCTTC. Looking up the rest from reference TRBV2 and TRBJ2-1 gives the full variable domain: EPEVTQTPSHQVTQMGQEVILRCVPISNHLYFYWYRQILGQKVEFLVSFYNNEISEKSEIFDDQFSVERPDGSNFTLKIRSTKLEDSAMYFCASSGTKIEQFFGPGTRLTVL.

V is TRBV6-2 or TRBV6-3 and J is TRBJ1-4; no clear D gene. The CDR3 covers 15 residues. The germline V gene encodes CDR1 MNHEY and CDR2 SVGEGT. The V gene lost 2 bases and the J gene lost 8 bases, with 15 bases spanning the gap. The CDR3 DNA reads TGTGCCAGCAGTTACGGACTCGGGAGGGAGGAAAAACTGTTTTTT. It is translated as CASSYGLGREEKLFF.

Worth noting for this clone: Other DNA sequences in the same sample also yield this CDR3. The chain has TRBV2 and TRBJ1-5; D is undetermined. V was trimmed by 4 bases and J by 2 bases, leaving 9 bases between them. This CDR3 has 14 residues. From germline, CDR1 is SNHLY and CDR2 FYNNEI. The chain's CDR3 is CASSVERGNQPQHF. The CDR3 nucleotides read TGTGCCAGCAGTGTCGAGAGGGGCAATCAGCCCCAGCATTTT.

V gene TRBV5-6 combines with J gene TRBJ1-1; D is perhaps TRBD1 (5 bases). Germline assignment: CDR1 SGHDT and CDR2 YYEEEE. The CDR3 consists of 14 residues. Between the trimmed V and J ends, which lost 4 bases and 7 bases, there was a span of 17 bases. CDR3 sequence reads: CASSRRGGVNEAFF. CDR3 DNA: TGTGCCAGCAGCCGAAGGGGAGGTGTGAATGAAGCTTTCTTT.

CDR3 protein: CASSQAPVTGELFF. The CDR3 region has the DNA TGCGCCAGCAGCCAAGCGCCAGTCACCGGGGAGCTGTTTTTT. The gene calls are TRBV4-1 and TRBJ2-2; no firm D call. Germline V gene data show CDR1 as MGHRA and CDR2 as YSYEKL. The V end was cut by 1 base, the J end by 4 bases, with 7 bases between. CDR3 length equals 14 residues.

Worth noting for this clone: The sample has other DNA sequences that encode this CDR3 too. The chain has TRBV10-3 and TRBJ1-1; the D gene is possibly TRBD1 (5 bases). Per germline, CDR1 ENHRY and CDR2 SYGVKD. Trimming stripped 4 bases from V and 2 bases from J, with 8 bases between. The CDR3 runs to 13 residues. The CDR3 DNA reads as TGTGCCATCAGTGCCCAGGGAAACACTGAAGCTTTCTTT. It encodes CAISAQGNTEAFF.

This clone was seen a handful of times. The rearrangement joins TRBV5-1 to TRBJ1-2, with D possibly being TRBD1 (5 bases). The CDR3 spans 16 residues. Looked up from germline, CDR1 is SGHRS and CDR2 is YFSETQ. Trimming removed 4 bases from V and 4 bases from J, with 20 bases in between. DNA of the CDR3: TGCGCCAGCAGCCCCGGGTTAACAGGCGATCTCTATGGCTACACCTTC. It codes for CASSPGLTGDLYGYTF.

This chain uses TRBV5-5 with TRBJ2-7; 9 positions agree with TRBD1. The CDR3 covers 15 residues. V was clipped by 3 bases and J by 3 bases; unmatched bases: 7. Germline values: CDR1 SGHKS, CDR2 YYEKEE (reference sequence). In DNA form, the CDR3 reads TGTGCCAGCAGCTCACAACAGGGGGCGGGCTACGAGCAGTACTTC. Translated, it gives CASSSQQGAGYEQYF.

This clone was seen only once. The V gene is TRBV19, the J gene TRBJ2-7; 8 positions agree with TRBD1. With 5 bases clipped from V and 2 bases from J, the junction kept 8 bases outside the gene matches. CDR3 size: 15 residues. Germline V gene lookup returns CDR1 LNHDA and CDR2 SQIVND (reference sequence). CDR3 nucleotide sequence: TGTGCCAGTAGTGTTACCGGGACAGGCCCCTACGAGCAGTACTTC. Translated, it gives CASSVTGTGPYEQYF.

This clone has a single count. The chain uses TRBV18 and TRBJ1-2; possibly TRBD1 for D (6 bases). The V and J ends lost 3 bases and 5 bases respectively, with 13 bases between them. Per the germline V gene, CDR1 is KGHSH and CDR2 is LQKENI. The CDR3 covers 14 residues. DNA for the CDR3: TGTGCCAGCTCACCTGAAGGACAGCTGTATGGCTACACCTTC. Translated, it gives CASSPEGQLYGYTF.